This TCR beta chain was documented in a study of control samples from healthy donors and cancer patients (dated by TCRdb to about 2020). The receptor library was made with the immunoSEQ multiplex PCR assay. The table comes from immuneACCESS by way of TCRdb, which keeps in-frame sequences with V and J called. Part of the clones is missing from these tables; in studies checked, under half for an unresolved V gene and the rest for unknown reasons. The sample table contains about 410,000 clones; only one count was recorded for approximately 90% of them. The ten largest clones add up to 5% to 8% of the sample. About this clone itself: Which antigen it targets is not known. At one of its ends the junction is not consistent with the germline gene, which may arise from a read error.

Spanning cysteine to phenylalanine, the CDR3 consists of 14 amino acids. Of all the DNA, just the CDR3 is kept, 42 bases in frame from base 1. The germline V gene encodes CDR1 SGDLS and CDR2 YYNGEE. This receptor was identified in a man aged 40-50 years with head and neck cancer. Recombination joined TRBV9 with TRBJ1-2; no D gene is confidently identified. Sequences were obtained from PBMCs. The CDR3 here reads CASSAEYGNYGCTF. The sequenced DNA: TGTGCCAGCAGCGCTGAGTACGGAAACTATGGCTGCACCTTC.